This TCR beta chain was sequenced during a study of Graves' ophthalmopathy and Graves' hyperthyroidism. Study at large: Where ophthalmopathy was absent within 18 months of follow-up, hyperthyroidism was stable. General study findings and limits: A 13-signature model separated ophthalmopathy from stable hyperthyroidism, reaching about 88% sensitivity and approximately 81% specificity cross-validated.

Amplified TCR beta CDR3 regions were obtained using RNA transcripts as template. Amplification began with first-round RT-PCR using HTBI primers, then second-round multiplex PCR was performed. TCRdb processed the multiplex PCR reads anew with MiXCR; each CDR3 protein has one entry. This sample yields roughly 600,000 distinct CDR3 sequences, of which under 40% are seen a single time; around 4.6% belongs to the top ten. As to this clonotype: Its antigen remains unknown. This may be a read error, as it is one base from a much larger clone.

The clonotype comes from an adult man with Graves' hyperthyroidism. Sample: peripheral blood or thyroid tissue (not recorded which).

CDR3 region: CAGSYLLTQYF. CDR3 in DNA: TGTGCCGGCAGTTACCTTCTGACCCAGTACTTC. The genes are TRBV6-5 and TRBJ2-5, with D unresolved. Germline loops: CDR1 MNHEY, CDR2 SVGAGI. The CDR3 is 11 amino acids.